This entry lists 6 T cell receptor beta chains sequenced from one sample in a study of T cell responses to AZD1222 COVID-19 vaccine. The method was immunoSEQ multiplex PCR; TCRdb's version includes in-frame clones alone and lacks a portion of them. The sample includes over 110,000 clones, 80% to 90% of them seen just once. The source material was peripheral blood, sampled on day 0 of AZD1222 vaccination. The receptors were gathered from an adult in good health.

The chain is built from TRBV24-1 and TRBJ1-2; no reliable D call. CDR1 KGHDR and CDR2 SFDVKD come from the germline V gene. The CDR3 consists of 12 residues. Trimming stripped 9 bases from V and 3 bases from J, with 10 bases between. The DNA of the CDR3 is TGTGCCACCGCGGATCGTGACTATGGCTACACCTTC. Translating gives CATADRDYGYTF.

Concerning this clone itself: The sample has other DNA sequences that encode this CDR3 too. The genes are TRBV7-9 and TRBJ2-7; D remains ambiguous. V was pared by 1 base and J by 0 bases, with 1 base between. Germline-derived CDR1 and CDR2 are SEHNR and FQNEAQ (reference sequence). The length of the CDR3 is 12 residues. The CDR3 sequence is CASSLGSYEQYF. DNA of the CDR3: TGTGCCAGCAGCTTAGGCTCCTACGAGCAGTACTTC.

This chain links TRBV30 with TRBJ2-3, with 9 bases fitting TRBD1. V lost 1 base, J lost 2 bases, and 4 bases stayed unmatched. The germline V gene encodes CDR1 GTSNPN and CDR2 SVGIG (reference sequence). CDR3 length: 15 amino acids. CDR3: CAWSGTGAYTDTQYF. The CDR3 region has the DNA TGTGCCTGGAGTGGGACAGGGGCCTACACAGATACGCAGTATTTT. The variable domain in full, completed from reference TRBV30 and TRBJ2-3, reads SQTIHQWPATLVQPVGSPLSLECTVEGTSNPNLYWYRQAAGRGLQLLFYSVGIGQISSEVPQNLSASRPQDRQFILSSKKLLLSDSGFYLCAWSGTGAYTDTQYFGPGTRLTVL.

This clone was recorded only once. The V gene is TRBV28, the J gene TRBJ1-4; no reliable D call. Looked up from germline, CDR1 is MDHEN and CDR2 is SYDVKM. There are 17 residues in the CDR3. Trimming shortened V by 2 bases and J by 0 bases, and 13 bases separated the two germline ends. The CDR3 loop reads CASSLRPVLPTNEKLFF. The CDR3 DNA sequence: TGTGCCAGCAGTTTAAGGCCCGTGCTACCAACTAATGAAAAACTGTTTTTT. Complete variable domain (other parts from reference TRBV28 and TRBJ1-4): DVKVTQSSRYLVKRTGEKVFLECVQDMDHENMFWYRQDPGLGLRLIYFSYDVKMKEKGDIPEGYSVSREKKERFSLILESASTNQTSMYLCASSLRPVLPTNEKLFFGSGTQLSVL.

This chain uses TRBV9 with TRBJ1-4; TRBD1 matches at 9 bases. Unmatched junction bases numbered 17, after V lost 3 bases and J lost 8 bases. Germline V gene data show CDR1 as SGDLS and CDR2 as YYNGEE. The CDR3 spans 18 residues. This CDR3 is CASSDSPHPGQGGEKLFF. The CDR3 nucleotides are TGTGCCAGCAGCGATTCGCCCCATCCGGGACAGGGTGGGGAAAAACTGTTTTTT. Supplemented by reference TRBV9 and TRBJ1-4, the full variable domain reads DSGVTQTPKHLITATGQRVTLRCSPRSGDLSVYWYQQSLDQGLQFLIQYYNGEERAKGNILERFSAQQFPDLHSELNLSSLELGDSALYFCASSDSPHPGQGGEKLFFGSGTQLSVL.

This rearrangement joins TRBV4-2 to TRBJ2-1; 8 nucleotides align to TRBD2. V shed 1 base, J shed 1 base, and the junction held 3 bases outside the gene matches. The CDR3 runs 16 residues. Per the germline V gene, CDR1 is LGHNA and CDR2 is YNFKEQ. The CDR3 region is CASSQGVAGSYNEQFF. CDR3 sequence (DNA): TGTGCCAGCAGCCAAGGGGTAGCGGGGTCCTACAATGAGCAGTTCTTC.